The clone carrying this TCR beta chain was seen only a few times. Its specificity is unknown. The authors reverse transcribed all of the isolated RNA, so sequencing captured expressed TCRB transcripts. Sequenced naive, central memory and regulatory T cell samples produced an average of roughly 3.9 million reads. Some clones are missing from TCRdb's copy, which holds only in-frame ones; the method was immunoSEQ multiplex PCR. The sample holds roughly 300,000 clones, roughly an eighth seen once. The ends lost 3 bases at V and 2 bases at J; junction bases unmatched: 6. Germline V gives CDR1 SGHVS, CDR2 FQNEAQ. The CDR3 covers 16 residues. The sample comes from a study of beta chain features in type 1 diabetes. Donors contributed one heparinised blood draw apiece, averaging roughly 100 mL. Study results and caveats: Although PCR might favor shorter templates, it would do so equally in patients and controls. A greater similarity of naive, central memory and Treg TCRB repertoires was seen among patients than among healthy donors. Across all four CD4+ subsets, people with type 1 diabetes showed modestly shorter TCRB CDR3s.

This chain connects TRBV7-8 to TRBJ2-1; 8 bases are shared with TRBD2. The source material was naive CD4+ T cells from blood. The clonotype comes from a man aged 30 to 45 with type 1 diabetes. This CDR3 reads CASSLPGTRPYNEQFF. The CDR3, as DNA: TGTGCCAGCAGCTTGCCCGGGACTAGGCCCTACAATGAGCAGTTCTTC.